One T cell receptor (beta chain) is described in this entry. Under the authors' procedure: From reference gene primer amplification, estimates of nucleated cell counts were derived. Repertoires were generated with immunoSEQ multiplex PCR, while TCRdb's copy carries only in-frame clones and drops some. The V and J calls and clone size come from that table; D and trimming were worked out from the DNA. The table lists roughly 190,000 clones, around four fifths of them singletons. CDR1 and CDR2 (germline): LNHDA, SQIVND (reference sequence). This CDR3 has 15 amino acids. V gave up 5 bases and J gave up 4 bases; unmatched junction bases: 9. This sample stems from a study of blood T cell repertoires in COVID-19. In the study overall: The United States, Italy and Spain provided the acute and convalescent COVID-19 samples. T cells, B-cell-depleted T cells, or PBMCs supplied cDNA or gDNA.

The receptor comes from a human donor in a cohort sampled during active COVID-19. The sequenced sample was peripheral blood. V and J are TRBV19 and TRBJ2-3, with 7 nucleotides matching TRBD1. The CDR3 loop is CASSSELQGSDTQYF. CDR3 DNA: TGTGCCAGTAGTTCGGAACTACAGGGGTCAGATACGCAGTATTTT.